The rows below give T cell receptor beta chains drawn from one sample of a study of blood T cell repertoires in COVID-19. Only in-frame clones appear in the TCRdb table, and some are missing; sequencing was by immunoSEQ multiplex PCR. The table has about 310,000 clones, about nine tenths seen once. The sequenced sample was peripheral blood. The origin of the receptors is a middle-aged man with active or convalescent COVID-19. Each CDR3 is given with its conserved first and last residue. The order of the fields is clone size, D gene, V gene, J gene, CDR3 protein, CDR3 DNA. The D gene is left open where the match is weak. Rows may omit the clone size; those that give it use once, few, many or a size class.

clone size: -; D gene: -; V gene: TRBV7-9; J gene: TRBJ1-4; CDR3 protein: CASSSGTGNEKLFF; CDR3 DNA: TGTGCCAGCAGCTCGGGAACAGGGAATGAAAAACTGTTTTTT
clone size: -; D gene: TRBD2; V gene: TRBV29-1; J gene: TRBJ2-3; CDR3 protein: CSVEDNRGSGTDTQYF; CDR3 DNA: TGCAGCGTTGAAGATAATCGCGGGAGTGGGACAGATACGCAGTATTTT
clone size: -; D gene: -; V gene: TRBV18; J gene: TRBJ2-3; CDR3 protein: CASSPLLDTQYF; CDR3 DNA: TGTGCCAGCTCACCACTTCTGGATACGCAGTATTTT
clone size: -; D gene: TRBD2; V gene: TRBV5-8; J gene: TRBJ2-1; CDR3 protein: CASSFGRNEQFF; CDR3 DNA: TGTGCCAGCAGCTTCGGGAGGAATGAGCAGTTCTTC
clone size: -; D gene: -; V gene: TRBV12-3/TRBV12-4; J gene: TRBJ2-2; CDR3 protein: CASSTTGAGELFF; CDR3 DNA: TGTGCCAGCAGCACCACGGGAGCCGGGGAGCTGTTTTTT
clone size: -; D gene: TRBD1; V gene: TRBV5-1; J gene: TRBJ2-7; CDR3 protein: CASSSAGTDSYEQYF; CDR3 DNA: TGCGCCAGCAGCTCGGCCGGGACAGACTCCTACGAGCAGTACTTC
clone size: once; D gene: -; V gene: TRBV24-1; J gene: TRBJ2-5; CDR3 protein: CATSDRETQYF; CDR3 DNA: TGTGCCACCAGTGACCGAGAGACCCAGTACTTC
clone size: -; D gene: TRBD1; V gene: TRBV27; J gene: TRBJ2-1; CDR3 protein: CASKTGQGPHNEQFF; CDR3 DNA: TGTGCCAGCAAAACCGGACAGGGGCCTCACAATGAGCAGTTCTTC
clone size: -; D gene: TRBD1; V gene: TRBV6-5; J gene: TRBJ2-7; CDR3 protein: CATRRQGAYEQYF; CDR3 DNA: TGTGCCACCCGAAGACAGGGTGCCTACGAGCAGTACTTC
clone size: few; D gene: -; V gene: TRBV2; J gene: TRBJ2-3; CDR3 protein: CASSVRNTQYF; CDR3 DNA: TGTGCCAGCAGTGTCAGGAATACGCAGTATTTT
clone size: -; D gene: TRBD1; V gene: TRBV5-4; J gene: TRBJ1-1; CDR3 protein: CASSPTGATEAFF; CDR3 DNA: TGTGCCAGCAGCCCTACAGGGGCCACTGAAGCTTTCTTT
clone size: few; D gene: TRBD1; V gene: TRBV6-5; J gene: TRBJ2-7; CDR3 protein: CASRRLRDRAYEQYF; CDR3 DNA: TGTGCCAGCAGGCGACTCCGGGACAGGGCCTACGAGCAGTACTTC
clone size: -; D gene: TRBD2; V gene: TRBV10-2; J gene: TRBJ2-1; CDR3 protein: CASSVGLAANYNEQFF; CDR3 DNA: TGCGCCAGCAGTGTAGGACTAGCGGCCAACTACAATGAGCAGTTCTTC
clone size: -; D gene: -; V gene: TRBV28; J gene: TRBJ2-1; CDR3 protein: CACKGAGTVYNEQFF; CDR3 DNA: TGTGCCTGCAAAGGGGCGGGGACTGTTTACAATGAGCAGTTCTTC
clone size: -; D gene: -; V gene: TRBV5-1; J gene: TRBJ2-3; CDR3 protein: CASSVTGSSTDTQYF; CDR3 DNA: TGCGCCAGCAGCGTAACAGGGAGTAGCACAGATACGCAGTATTTT
clone size: -; D gene: -; V gene: TRBV4-1; J gene: TRBJ1-1; CDR3 protein: CASSQDVQGYTEAFF; CDR3 DNA: TGCGCCAGCAGCCAAGATGTACAGGGATACACTGAAGCTTTCTTT
clone size: -; D gene: -; V gene: TRBV21-1; J gene: TRBJ1-5; CDR3 protein: CASSPHEDRGQDQPQHF; CDR3 DNA: TGTGCCAGCAGCCCCCACGAGGACAGGGGGCAGGATCAGCCCCAGCATTTT
clone size: -; D gene: -; V gene: TRBV2; J gene: TRBJ2-5; CDR3 protein: CASSAPGFQETQYF; CDR3 DNA: TGTGCCAGCAGTGCCCCCGGGTTTCAAGAGACCCAGTACTTC
clone size: -; D gene: -; V gene: TRBV21-1; J gene: TRBJ2-1; CDR3 protein: CASSKVRTVSSYNEQFF; CDR3 DNA: TGTGCCAGCAGCAAAGTCCGGACAGTTAGCTCCTACAATGAGCAGTTCTTC
clone size: once; D gene: -; V gene: TRBV9; J gene: TRBJ1-2; CDR3 protein: CASSVDWGRDYGYTF; CDR3 DNA: TGTGCCAGCAGCGTAGACTGGGGGCGCGACTATGGCTACACCTTC
clone size: -; D gene: -; V gene: TRBV28; J gene: TRBJ2-2; CDR3 protein: CASSSPSGSRGGTGELFF; CDR3 DNA: TGTGCCAGCAGTTCCCCGTCGGGGAGTCGAGGGGGCACCGGGGAGCTGTTTTTT
clone size: -; D gene: -; V gene: TRBV28; J gene: TRBJ1-1; CDR3 protein: CASSLYSLHTEAFF; CDR3 DNA: TGTGCCAGCAGTTTATACAGTTTACACACTGAAGCTTTCTTT
clone size: -; D gene: TRBD1; V gene: TRBV9; J gene: TRBJ2-7; CDR3 protein: CASSPGQGSSYEQYF; CDR3 DNA: TGTGCCAGCAGCCCGGGACAGGGAAGCTCCTACGAGCAGTACTTC
clone size: -; D gene: -; V gene: TRBV21-1; J gene: TRBJ1-1; CDR3 protein: CASSNGNPPGMNTEAFF; CDR3 DNA: TGTGCCAGCAGCAATGGTAATCCCCCAGGGATGAACACTGAAGCTTTCTTT